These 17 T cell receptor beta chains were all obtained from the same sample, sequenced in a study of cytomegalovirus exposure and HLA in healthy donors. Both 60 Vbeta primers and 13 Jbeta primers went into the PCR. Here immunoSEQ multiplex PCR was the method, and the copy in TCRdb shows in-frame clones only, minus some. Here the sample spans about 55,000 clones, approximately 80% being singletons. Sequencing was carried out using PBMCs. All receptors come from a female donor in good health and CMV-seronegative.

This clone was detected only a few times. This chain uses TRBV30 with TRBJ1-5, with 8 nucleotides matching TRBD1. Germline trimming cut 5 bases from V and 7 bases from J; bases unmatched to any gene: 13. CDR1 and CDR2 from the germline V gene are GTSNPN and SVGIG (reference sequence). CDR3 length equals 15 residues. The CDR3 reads CAWDRGNNPGQPQHF. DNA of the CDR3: TGTGCCTGGGACAGGGGAAATAATCCCGGCCAGCCCCAGCATTTT.

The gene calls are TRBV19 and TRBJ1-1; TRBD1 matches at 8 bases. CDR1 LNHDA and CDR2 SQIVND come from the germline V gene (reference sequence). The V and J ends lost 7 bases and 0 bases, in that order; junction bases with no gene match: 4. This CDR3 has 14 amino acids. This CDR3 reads CASTKDRVNTEAFF. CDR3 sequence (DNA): TGTGCCAGTACCAAGGACAGGGTGAACACTGAAGCTTTCTTT.

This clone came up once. The chain's CDR3 is CASSGTSSGGLETQYF. The CDR3 nucleotides read TGTGCCAGCAGCGGGACCTCTAGCGGGGGTCTAGAGACCCAGTACTTC. The V gene is TRBV5-4, the J gene TRBJ2-5, with 10 positions matching TRBD2. CDR3 length: 16 amino acids. Trimming at V came to 4 bases and at J to 4 bases, leaving 10 bases not matched to a gene. CDR1 and CDR2 from the germline V gene are SGHNT and YYREEE (reference sequence).

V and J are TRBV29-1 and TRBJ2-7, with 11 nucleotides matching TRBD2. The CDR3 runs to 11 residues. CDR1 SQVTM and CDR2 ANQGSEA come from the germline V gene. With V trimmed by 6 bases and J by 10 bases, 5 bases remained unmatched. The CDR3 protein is CSVASGGSQYF. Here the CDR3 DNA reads TGCAGCGTGGCTAGCGGGGGGAGTCAGTACTTC.

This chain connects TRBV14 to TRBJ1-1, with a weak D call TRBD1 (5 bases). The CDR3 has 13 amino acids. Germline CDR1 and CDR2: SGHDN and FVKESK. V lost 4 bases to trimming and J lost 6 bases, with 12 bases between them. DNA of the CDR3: TGTGCCAGCAGCCGTCTGATGACAGCTGAAGCTTTCTTT. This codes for CASSRLMTAEAFF.

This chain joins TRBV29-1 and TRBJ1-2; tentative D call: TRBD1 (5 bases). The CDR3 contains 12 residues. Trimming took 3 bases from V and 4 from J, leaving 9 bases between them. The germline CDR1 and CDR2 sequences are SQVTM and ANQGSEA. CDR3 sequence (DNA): TGCAGCGTTGAGGTTGACAGCTATGGCTACACCTTC. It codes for CSVEVDSYGYTF.

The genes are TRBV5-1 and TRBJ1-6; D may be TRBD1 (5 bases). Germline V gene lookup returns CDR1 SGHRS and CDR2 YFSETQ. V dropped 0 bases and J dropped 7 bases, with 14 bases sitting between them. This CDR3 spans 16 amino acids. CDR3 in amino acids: CASSLAGGPLNSPLHF. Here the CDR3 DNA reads TGCGCCAGCAGCTTGGCCGGGGGACCCCTAAATTCACCCCTCCACTTT.

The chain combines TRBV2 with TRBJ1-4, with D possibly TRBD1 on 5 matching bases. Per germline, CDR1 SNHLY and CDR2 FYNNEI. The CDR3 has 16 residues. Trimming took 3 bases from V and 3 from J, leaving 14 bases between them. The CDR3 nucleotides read TGTGCCAGCAGTGATCCCACCAGGGCCGCTAATGAAAAACTGTTTTTT. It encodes CASSDPTRAANEKLFF.

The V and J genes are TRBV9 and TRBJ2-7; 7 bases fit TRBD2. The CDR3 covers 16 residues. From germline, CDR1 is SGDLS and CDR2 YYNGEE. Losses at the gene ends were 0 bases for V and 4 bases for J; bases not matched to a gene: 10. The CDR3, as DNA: TGTGCCAGCAGCGTAGGGGTCGGCCTAGCGGCTTACGAGCAGTACTTC. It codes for CASSVGVGLAAYEQYF. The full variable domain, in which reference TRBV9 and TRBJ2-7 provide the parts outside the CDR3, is DSGVTQTPKHLITATGQRVTLRCSPRSGDLSVYWYQQSLDQGLQFLIQYYNGEERAKGNILERFSAQQFPDLHSELNLSSLELGDSALYFCASSVGVGLAAYEQYFGPGTRLTVT.

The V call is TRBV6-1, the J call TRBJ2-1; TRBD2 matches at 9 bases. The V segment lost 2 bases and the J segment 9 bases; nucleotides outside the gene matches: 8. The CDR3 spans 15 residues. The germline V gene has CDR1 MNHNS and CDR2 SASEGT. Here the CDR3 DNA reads TGTGCCAGCAGTGAAAGGGTAGCGGGAGACTCTGAGCAGTTCTTC. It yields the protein CASSERVAGDSEQFF.

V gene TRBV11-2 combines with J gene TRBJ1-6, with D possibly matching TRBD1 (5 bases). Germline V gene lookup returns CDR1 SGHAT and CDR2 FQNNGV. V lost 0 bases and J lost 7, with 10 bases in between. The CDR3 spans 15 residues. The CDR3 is CASSLDPGWNSPLHF. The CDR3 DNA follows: TGTGCCAGCAGCTTAGACCCAGGGTGGAATTCACCCCTCCACTTT.

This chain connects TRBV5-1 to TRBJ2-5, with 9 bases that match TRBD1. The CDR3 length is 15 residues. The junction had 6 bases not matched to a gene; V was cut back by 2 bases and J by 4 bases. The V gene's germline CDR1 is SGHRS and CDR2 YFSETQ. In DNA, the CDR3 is TGCGCCAGCAGCTTACAGGGGGCAAGGGGAGAGACCCAGTACTTC. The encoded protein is CASSLQGARGETQYF.

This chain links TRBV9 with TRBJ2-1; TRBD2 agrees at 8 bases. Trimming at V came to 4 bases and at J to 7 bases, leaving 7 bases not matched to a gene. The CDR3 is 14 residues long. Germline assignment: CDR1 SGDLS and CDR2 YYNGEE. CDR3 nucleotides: TGTGCCAGCAGCCCCGGGGGGGTGAAGAATGAGCAGTTCTTC. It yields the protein CASSPGGVKNEQFF.

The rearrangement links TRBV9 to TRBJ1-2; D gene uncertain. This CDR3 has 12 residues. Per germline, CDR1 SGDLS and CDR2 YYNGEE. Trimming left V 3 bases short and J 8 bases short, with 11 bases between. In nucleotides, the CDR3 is TGTGCCAGCAGCGCCGAGGTCGGAGGCTACACCTTC. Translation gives CASSAEVGGYTF.

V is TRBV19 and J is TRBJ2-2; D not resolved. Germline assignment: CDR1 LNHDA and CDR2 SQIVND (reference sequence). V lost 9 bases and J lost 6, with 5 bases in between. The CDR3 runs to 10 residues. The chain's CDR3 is CASEAGELFF. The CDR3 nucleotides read TGTGCCAGCGAGGCCGGGGAGCTGTTTTTT.

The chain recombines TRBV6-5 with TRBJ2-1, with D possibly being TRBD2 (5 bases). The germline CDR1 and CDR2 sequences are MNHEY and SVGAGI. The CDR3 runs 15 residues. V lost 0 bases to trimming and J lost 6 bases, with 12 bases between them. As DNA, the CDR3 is TGTGCCAGCAGTTACTCTAGCGCGACCCTCAATGAGCAGTTCTTC. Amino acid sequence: CASSYSSATLNEQFF.

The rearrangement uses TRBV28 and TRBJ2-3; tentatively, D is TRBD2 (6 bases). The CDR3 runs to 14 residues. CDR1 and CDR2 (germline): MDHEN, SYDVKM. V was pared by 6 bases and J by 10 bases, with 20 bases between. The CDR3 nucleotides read TGTGCCAGCAGCAGTCCTTCTTCCGGGACTTCGCAGTATTTT. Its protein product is CASSSPSSGTSQYF. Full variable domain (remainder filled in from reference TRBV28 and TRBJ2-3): DVKVTQSSRYLVKRTGEKVFLECVQDMDHENMFWYRQDPGLGLRLIYFSYDVKMKEKGDIPEGYSVSREKKERFSLILESASTNQTSMYLCASSSPSSGTSQYFGPGTRLTVL.